Listed here are 29 T cell receptor beta chains from one sample, sequenced in a study of Graves' ophthalmopathy and Graves' hyperthyroidism. RNA transcripts were the template, and TCR beta CDR3 regions were amplified from them. An initial RT-PCR round employing HTBI primers preceded a second-round multiplex PCR. Using its own MiXCR run on the multiplex PCR reads, TCRdb lists one record per CDR3 protein. The sample consists of a few hundred thousand distinct CDR3 sequences, 35% to 40% of them appearing once. The sequenced material came from peripheral blood or thyroid tissue (not recorded which). The receptors stem from an adult man with Graves' hyperthyroidism.

This clonotype was picked up many times. The rearrangement uses TRBV6-5 and TRBJ1-2; 9 bases align to TRBD1. Per germline, CDR1 MNHEY and CDR2 SVGAGI. This CDR3 spans 13 amino acids. The V and J ends lost 5 bases and 4 bases, in that order; junction bases with no gene match: 2. The CDR3 is CASSRDRAYGYTF. The CDR3 DNA reads TGTGCCAGCAGTAGGGACAGGGCCTATGGCTACACCTTC.

This clonotype was observed many times. The V gene is TRBV12-3 or TRBV12-4, the J gene TRBJ1-2, with D possibly being TRBD1 (6 bases). The length of the CDR3 is 13 residues. V shed 6 bases and J shed 3 bases, with 11 bases lying between them. The CDR3 nucleotides read TGTGCCAGCAGCCGGACAGCTGACTATGGCTACACCTTC. Amino acids: CASSRTADYGYTF.

This clonotype was counted between two and nine times. The J gene is TRBJ2-6, the V gene TRBV7-9, with 7 bases fitting TRBD1. Germline V lookup: CDR1 SEHNR, CDR2 FQNEAQ (reference sequence). The CDR3 spans 17 residues. V shed 5 bases and J 0 bases; nucleotides not matched to a gene: 7. CDR3 DNA: TGTGCCAGCAGCGAACCGGGACAGAGCTCTGGGGCCAACGTCCTGACTTTC. This sequence encodes CASSEPGQSSGANVLTF.

As regards this clonotype: A much larger clone lies a single base off, so this may be a read error. The chain links TRBV7-2 to TRBJ2-2; TRBD2 matches 9 bases. This CDR3 has 15 amino acids. Germline lookup yields CDR1 SGHTA and CDR2 FQGNSA. The V segment lost 3 bases and the J segment 6 bases; nucleotides outside the gene matches: 5. The CDR3 DNA is TGTGCCAGCAGCTTTCAGCGGGGGGCGGCCGGGGAGCTGTTTTTT. Protein: CASSFQRGAAGELFF.

In this sample, this clonotype turned up a few times. The chain recombines TRBV5-4 with TRBJ2-3; 10 nucleotides agree with TRBD2. Trimming removed 4 bases from V and 1 base from J; junction bases left unmatched: 6. Germline assignment: CDR1 SGHNT and CDR2 YYREEE (reference sequence). The CDR3 consists of 16 residues. CDR3 protein: CASSVIAGGGTDTQYF. Here the CDR3 DNA reads TGTGCCAGCAGCGTGATAGCGGGAGGAGGCACAGATACGCAGTATTTT.

In this sample, this clonotype turned up once. The gene calls are TRBV20-1 and TRBJ2-7; 7 nucleotides agree with TRBD1. This CDR3 is 13 amino acids long. Losses at the gene ends were 7 bases for V and 6 bases for J; bases not matched to a gene: 12. Germline V gene lookup returns CDR1 DFQATT and CDR2 SNEGSKA (reference sequence). The CDR3 DNA follows: TGCAGTGTTCGACGGGACAGTCTGGTCGAGCAGTACTTC. The encoded protein is CSVRRDSLVEQYF.

This clonotype was observed a handful of times. The chain employs TRBV4-1 and TRBJ2-5, with 10 bases identical to TRBD1. The CDR3 has 17 amino acids. V lost 0 bases, J lost 5 bases, and 9 bases stayed unmatched. CDR1 and CDR2 from the germline V gene are MGHRA and YSYEKL. CDR3: CASSQETAGTGVETQYF. The DNA of the CDR3 is TGCGCCAGCAGCCAAGAAACAGCCGGGACAGGGGTCGAGACCCAGTACTTC.

This clonotype appeared many times. This rearrangement joins TRBV5-8 to TRBJ1-5; weak D call: TRBD1 (5 bases). This CDR3 has 17 amino acids. V shed 0 bases and J shed 7 bases, with 20 bases lying between them. The germline CDR1 and CDR2 sequences are SGHTS and YDEGEE. CDR3 nucleotides: TGTGCCAGCAGCTTGGGATCATCCGCGGGGGGTGACCAGCCCCAGCATTTT. It is translated as CASSLGSSAGGDQPQHF.

The J gene is TRBJ2-7, the V gene TRBV2; 7 nucleotides align to TRBD1. V lost 7 bases and J lost 6; bases outside the gene matches: 9. The germline gives CDR1 SNHLY, CDR2 FYNNEI. The length of the CDR3 is 13 residues. The CDR3, as DNA: TGTGCCAGCATCCGACAGGGTGGGGGCGAGCAGTACTTC. It yields the protein CASIRQGGGEQYF. The variable domain in full, completed from reference TRBV2 and TRBJ2-7, reads EPEVTQTPSHQVTQMGQEVILRCVPISNHLYFYWYRQILGQKVEFLVSFYNNEISEKSEIFDDQFSVERPDGSNFTLKIRSTKLEDSAMYFCASIRQGGGEQYFGPGTRLTVT.

This clonotype occurred many times. The chain employs TRBV20-1 and TRBJ2-7; 8 bases match TRBD1. V gave up 6 bases and J gave up 4 bases; unmatched junction bases: 11. The CDR3 has 14 residues. The germline V gene encodes CDR1 DFQATT and CDR2 SNEGSKA (reference sequence). Here the CDR3 DNA reads TGCAGTGCCCCGGGACAGGAGGACCTTTACGAGCAGTACTTC. Residues: CSAPGQEDLYEQYF.

The chain links TRBV25-1 to TRBJ1-3; no reliable D call. V was pared by 5 bases and J by 2 bases, with 10 bases between. Germline CDR1 reads MGHDK; CDR2 reads SYGVNS. The CDR3 runs to 14 residues. CDR3 loop: CASSSTVPGNTIYF. The CDR3 region has the DNA TGTGCCAGCAGTTCAACTGTTCCTGGAAACACCATATATTTT.

CDR3 DNA: TGTGCCAGCACCTCCGTCCAGGGAAACACCATATATTTT. It encodes CASTSVQGNTIYF. This chain uses TRBV12-3 or TRBV12-4 with TRBJ1-3; the D is unclear. The length of the CDR3 is 13 residues. Between the trimmed V and J ends, which lost 7 bases and 4 bases, there was a span of 11 bases.

Concerning this clonotype: A single base separates this from a much larger clone, so it may be a read error. This chain connects TRBV6-2 or TRBV6-3 to TRBJ2-7, with 9 bases fitting TRBD1. The CDR3 extends over 14 amino acids. Per germline, CDR1 MNHEY and CDR2 SVGEGT. The V and J ends lost 4 bases and 6 bases, in that order; junction bases with no gene match: 7. The CDR3 is CASSSPGQGGEQYF. CDR3 nucleotides: TGTGCCAGCAGTTCCCCGGGACAGGGCGGCGAGCAGTACTTC.

This clonotype showed up just once. A much more abundant neighbour one base away suggests this may be a read error. V usage is TRBV6-1 and J usage is TRBJ1-6, with 9 bases that match TRBD1. Germline V CDR1 and CDR2: MNHNS, SASEGT. This CDR3 has 15 amino acids. The CDR3 is CASGEGGQGFERLHF. The CDR3 DNA reads TGTGCCAGCGGTGAAGGGGGACAGGGATTCGAGCGCCTCCACTTT.

This clonotype was found many times. Here the CDR3 DNA reads TGCAGTGCTACACAGGATAACACCGGGGAGCTGTTTTTT. This sequence encodes CSATQDNTGELFF. The rearrangement uses TRBV20-1 and TRBJ2-2, with D possibly matching TRBD1 (5 bases). V dropped 4 bases and J dropped 2 bases, with 8 bases sitting between them. Germline loops: CDR1 DFQATT, CDR2 SNEGSKA (reference sequence). The CDR3 runs 13 residues.

This chain links TRBV12-3 or TRBV12-4 with TRBJ1-4; a possible D gene is TRBD1 (5 bases). V was shortened by 5 bases and J by 7 bases, with 14 bases between the two germline ends. The CDR3 contains 14 residues. For the CDR3, the DNA is TGTGCCAGCAGTGTCCAGGGTGGCGTTGAAAAACTGTTTTTT. Its translation: CASSVQGGVEKLFF.

This clonotype was detected many times. The V gene is TRBV12-3 or TRBV12-4, the J gene TRBJ2-7; maybe TRBD1 (5 bases). Trimming cost V 3 bases and J 6 bases, with 12 bases left between them. The CDR3 is 13 residues long. CDR3 bases: TGTGCCAGCAGTTTCGATCAGGGTGGCGAGCAGTACTTC. Encoded protein: CASSFDQGGEQYF.

V is TRBV29-1 and J is TRBJ1-1; 7 nucleotides line up with TRBD1. CDR3 length: 14 residues. CDR1 and CDR2 from the germline V gene are SQVTM and ANQGSEA. The ends lost 4 bases at V and 1 base at J; junction bases unmatched: 6. CDR3 bases: TGCAGCGTTGGGGCAGGGACAGCGAACACTGAAGCTTTCTTT. It yields the protein CSVGAGTANTEAFF.

The CDR3 protein is CAISGARRGTDSYNEQFF. The CDR3 nucleotides are TGTGCCATCAGTGGAGCCCGTAGGGGAACAGACTCCTACAATGAGCAGTTCTTC. The chain combines TRBV10-3 with TRBJ2-5, with D possibly matching TRBD1 (5 bases). The last part of the DNA fits TRBJ2-1 better; the J call may be wrong. The CDR3 length is 18 residues. Germline CDR1 is ENHRY and CDR2 is SYGVKD.

On this clonotype itself: It is likely a read error, because the conserved phenylalanine at the end of the CDR3 is missing. Because the CDR3's place on the DNA is in doubt, the DNA is left out and the CDR3 is given as listed by TCRdb. The chain recombines TRBV29-1 with TRBJ1-6; the table's TRBD1 call for D was not verified on the DNA. Germline loops: CDR1 SQVTM, CDR2 ANQGSEA. With termini counted, the CDR3 has 8 amino acids. The CDR3 region is CSVGSLTY.

Remarks on this clonotype: A single base separates this from a much larger clone, so it may be a read error. The chain carries TRBV19 and TRBJ2-7; 10 bases agree with TRBD2. The CDR3 has 14 residues. The V gene's germline CDR1 is LNHDA and CDR2 SQIVND (reference sequence). This CDR3 is CASSIKREGYGQYF. The CDR3 nucleotides are TGTGCCAGTAGTATTAAGCGGGAGGGCTACGGGCAGTACTTC.

The V and J genes are TRBV29-1 and TRBJ1-2; TRBD1 matches at 7 bases. The V gene's germline CDR1 is SQVTM and CDR2 ANQGSEA. The CDR3 contains 15 residues. V lost 8 bases to trimming and J lost 3 bases; unmatched junction nucleotides: 15. CDR3 residues: CSQGGGRSAHYGYTF. The CDR3 DNA reads TGCAGCCAAGGAGGGGGCAGGTCTGCCCACTATGGCTACACCTTC.

Worth noting for this clonotype: This may be a read error: a much more frequent sequence differs by one nucleotide. V and J are TRBV19 and TRBJ1-2, with 8 bases lining up with TRBD1. Germline CDR1 and CDR2: LNHDA and SQIVND (reference sequence). The CDR3 is 15 residues long. In nucleotides, the CDR3 is TGTGCCAGTAGTAGCGCCGACAGGGGTGACTATGGCTGCACCTTC. It specifies CASSSADRGDYGCTF.

There are a few counts of this clonotype. The genes are TRBV2 and TRBJ1-1, with D possibly matching TRBD1 (6 bases). The CDR3 is 13 amino acids. Trimming shortened V by 8 bases and J by 7 bases, and 17 bases separated the two germline ends. CDR1 is SNHLY and CDR2 is FYNNEI in the germline V gene. The CDR3 is CASGARQDLEAFF. The CDR3 DNA sequence: TGTGCCAGCGGGGCGAGACAGGACCTTGAAGCTTTCTTT.

Regarding this clonotype: One base away lies a much larger clone, so this may be a sequencing read error. The chain carries TRBV7-8 and TRBJ2-7, with TRBD2 identical over 13 bases. The germline V gene encodes CDR1 SGHVS and CDR2 FQNEAQ. The CDR3 covers 15 residues. The CDR3 is CASSLAGTSGNKQYF. CDR3 nucleotides: TGTGCCAGCAGCCTAGCCGGGACTAGCGGGAACAAGCAGTACTTC.

The chain couples TRBV10-3 to TRBJ2-7, with 16 bases fitting TRBD2. Looked up from germline, CDR1 is ENHRY and CDR2 is SYGVKD. CDR3 length equals 14 residues. With V trimmed by 10 bases and J by 7 bases, 7 bases remained unmatched. The CDR3 coding sequence is TGTGCCAGCACCGGGACTAGCGGGGGGGCTGAGCAGTACTTC. Translating gives CASTGTSGGAEQYF.

This clonotype was detected only a few times. The chain employs TRBV10-3 and TRBJ2-3, with D perhaps being TRBD1 or TRBD2 (6 bases each). Trimming left V 5 bases short and J 0 bases short, with 9 bases between. CDR1 is ENHRY, CDR2 SYGVKD, per germline. The CDR3 is 14 amino acids. The CDR3 loop reads CAISPGASTDTQYF. The CDR3 DNA sequence: TGTGCCATCAGTCCGGGGGCGAGCACAGATACGCAGTATTTT.

This clonotype was seen only a few times. The chain combines TRBV7-3 with TRBJ2-3; D not certain. Between the trimmed V and J ends, which lost 4 bases and 0 bases, there was a span of 8 bases. CDR1 and CDR2 (germline): SGHTA, FQGTGA. The CDR3 sequence is 14 residues long. The CDR3 DNA sequence: TGTGCCAGCAGCTACAGCCCTAGCACAGATACGCAGTATTTT. It codes for CASSYSPSTDTQYF.

This clonotype showed up many times. The DNA of the CDR3 is TGTGCCAGCAGCGCAACTAGCGGGGGGTTCTACGAGCAGTACTTC. Translating gives CASSATSGGFYEQYF. The V call is TRBV13, the J call TRBJ2-7; 12 nucleotides match TRBD2. The CDR3 has 15 residues. After removal of 5 bases from V and 3 bases from J, the junction contained 5 bases not matched to a gene. Germline values: CDR1 PRHDT, CDR2 FYEKMQ (reference sequence).